A selection of T cell receptor beta chains follows, all from one sample in a study of regulatory T cells in long-lasting Graves disease. MiXCR, run by TCRdb on the multiplex PCR reads, gives a single entry per CDR3 protein. The sample gives a few hundred thousand distinct CDR3 sequences, around 22% of which show up once; roughly 30% is in the top ten. Sample: peripheral blood mononuclear cells (PBMCs), taken when the disease was refractory, from a patient treated with antithyroid drugs. The source of these receptors is a female donor with Graves disease. CDR3s include the opening cysteine and the closing phenylalanine or tryptophan. The D gene is left open where the match is weak. Clone size appears in some rows only: once, few, many, or a class for an expanded clone.

d_call | j_call | v_call | clone_size | cdr3_nt | cdr3_aa
. | TRBJ2-7 | TRBV7-2 | . | TGTGCCAGCAGCCCCCGACTAGGCCCCTACGAGCAGTACTTC | CASSPRLGPYEQYF
. | TRBJ2-6 | TRBV27 | . | TGTGCCACGTCCGCGGAAGGGGCCAACGTCCTGACTTTC | CATSAEGANVLTF
. | TRBJ2-7 | TRBV20-1 | few | TGCAGTGCTAGAGCCAAGGCGGGTTTGTCCTACGAGCAGTACTTC | CSARAKAGLSYEQYF
TRBD1 | TRBJ1-5 | TRBV20-1 | few | TGCAGTGCAAACAGGGGGGATCAGCCCCAGCATTTT | CSANRGDQPQHF
. | TRBJ1-4 | TRBV2 | many | TGTGCCAGCAGTCGACAGGAGGAAAAACTGTTTTTT | CASSRQEEKLFF
TRBD2 | TRBJ2-5 | TRBV6-1 | many | TGTGCCAGCATCCGGGCGGGAGGTCAAGAGACCCAGTACTTC | CASIRAGGQETQYF
TRBD1 | TRBJ2-7 | TRBV20-1 | . | TGCAGTGCCCGACGAACGAAGACAGGGACCGAGCAGTACTTC | CSARRTKTGTEQYF
. | TRBJ1-1 | TRBV7-9 | few | TGTGCCAGCAGCTTATTATCAACGAACACTGAAGCTTTCTTT | CASSLLSTNTEAFF
. | TRBJ1-3 | TRBV5-8 | . | TGTGCCAGCAGCTTCCTGGGGTTCGGAAACACCATATATTTT | CASSFLGFGNTIYF
TRBD1 | TRBJ2-7 | TRBV20-1 | few | TGCAGTGCTAGGTGGACAGGGGGCGAATTCAACGAGCAGTACTTC | CSARWTGGEFNEQYF
. | TRBJ1-2 | TRBV6-5 | . | TGTGCCAGCAGTTACGCGGCGAACTATGGCTACACCTTC | CASSYAANYGYTF
. | TRBJ1-6 | TRBV15 | many | TGTGCCACCAGCAGAGGGGTGGTATCGGATTCACCCCTCCACTTT | CATSRGVVSDSPLHF
TRBD1 | TRBJ1-1 | TRBV7-3 | many | TGTGCCAGCAGCTTGGGACAGTCTAACACTGAAGCTTTCTTT | CASSLGQSNTEAFF
. | TRBJ2-7 | TRBV2 | many | TGTGCCAGCAGGGCGGACGGAAACTCCTACGAGCAGTACTTC | CASRADGNSYEQYF
TRBD1 | TRBJ2-1 | TRBV4-2 | . | TGTGCCAGCAGCCAAGAGGGACAGGGTTTGGATGAGCAGTTCTTC | CASSQEGQGLDEQFF
. | TRBJ1-2 | TRBV13 | . | TGTGCCAGCACCGATAGGGTCGGGGGGAGTGAAGGCTACACCTTC | CASTDRVGGSEGYTF
. | TRBJ2-2 | TRBV9 | . | TGTGCCAGCAGCGGTTACAAGGGGGCGAACACCGGGGAGCTGTTTTTT | CASSGYKGANTGELFF
TRBD2 | TRBJ2-1 | TRBV5-1 | . | TGCGCCAGCAAGAGTTCTGGGACTAGCGGTAATGAGCAGTTCTTC | CASKSSGTSGNEQFF
TRBD1 | TRBJ1-1 | TRBV18 | few | TGTGCCAGCTCACCCTTGGGACAGGGTATTTTAAGCACTGAAGCTTTCTTT | CASSPLGQGILSTEAFF
TRBD1 | TRBJ1-1 | TRBV5-1 | . | TGCGCCAGCAGCATGATCCGGGACAGTGAAGCTTTCTTT | CASSMIRDSEAFF
. | TRBJ2-7 | TRBV7-9 | few | TGTGCCAGCAGCCCCCCACCCCGGGACCTCCCGGCCTACGAGCAGTACTTC | CASSPPPRDLPAYEQYF
. | TRBJ2-7 | TRBV28 | many | TGTGCCAGCAGTCGGAACAGGGTCCGCTCCTACGAGCAGTACTTC | CASSRNRVRSYEQYF
. | TRBJ1-6 | TRBV6-5 | . | TGTGCCAGCAGTTACCGGGGGATTGGGGCAAATTCACCCCTCCACTTT | CASSYRGIGANSPLHF
TRBD1 | TRBJ1-5 | TRBV6-1 | . | TGTGCCAGCGGCACGACGGGACAGGGCAGCAATCAGCCCCAGCATTTT | CASGTTGQGSNQPQHF
. | TRBJ2-5 | TRBV20-1 | few | TGCAGTGCTAGGTGGGCGGAACAAGAGACCCAGTACTTC | CSARWAEQETQYF
. | TRBJ1-1 | TRBV7-3 | many | TGTGCCAGCAGCTTAACGGGGATGGACACTGAAGCTTTCTTT | CASSLTGMDTEAFF
. | TRBJ1-1 | TRBV28 | many | TGTGCCAGCAGTCTACAGGGACTTGAAGCTTTCTTT | CASSLQGLEAFF
. | TRBJ2-7 | TRBV5-1 | few | TGCGCCATCTATGCTACCTACGAGCAGTACTTC | CAIYATYEQYF
TRBD2 | TRBJ2-7 | TRBV20-1 | . | TGCAGTGCTAGACCCGGGACTAGCGGGAGCTCCTACGAGCAGTACTTC | CSARPGTSGSSYEQYF
. | TRBJ1-2 | TRBV5-1 | few | TGCGCCAGCAGTTCTGGGGACTACTACACCTTC | CASSSGDYYTF
. | TRBJ1-1 | TRBV5-1 | few | TGCGCCAGCAGCTTTGCCGAGTCTGAAGCTTTCTTT | CASSFAESEAFF
TRBD1 | TRBJ2-2 | TRBV24-1 | . | TGTGCCACCGACAGGGTTTATGGCGGGGAGCTGTTTTTT | CATDRVYGGELFF
. | TRBJ1-4 | TRBV7-3 | . | TGTGCCAGCAGCTTTCAAAGCGACGTTGGAAAACTGTTTTTT | CASSFQSDVGKLFF
. | TRBJ1-3 | TRBV3-1 | few | TGTGCCAGCAGTTCAAGTTGGGGGACGGGAAACACCATATATTTT | CASSSSWGTGNTIYF
TRBD2 | TRBJ2-7 | TRBV7-9 | . | TGTGCCAGCAGCCGAACTAGCGCTCCCTACGAGCAGTACTTC | CASSRTSAPYEQYF
. | TRBJ2-3 | TRBV2 | . | TGTGCCAGCAGCTCCGGGACCAGAGGCACAGATACGCAGTATTTT | CASSSGTRGTDTQYF
TRBD1 | TRBJ1-4 | TRBV15 | . | TGTGCCACCAGCAGAGGGGGGGACAGGGGTGCAACTAATGAAAAACTGTTTTTT | CATSRGGDRGATNEKLFF
. | TRBJ1-2 | TRBV28 | many | TGTGCCAGCAGCGGGCGGGGGGGCTATGGCTACACCTTC | CASSGRGGYGYTF
. | TRBJ1-1 | TRBV19 | few | TGTGCCAGTAGTATATCGACTTTCACTGAAGCTTTCTTT | CASSISTFTEAFF
TRBD1 | TRBJ1-1 | TRBV2 | . | TGTGCCAGCAGTGAAGAGGGGACAGAAAACACTGAAGCTTTCTTT | CASSEEGTENTEAFF
. | TRBJ2-7 | TRBV15 | few | TGTGCCACCAGTCCGAACCTCCATACAGGGTCCGAGCAGTACTTC | CATSPNLHTGSEQYF
TRBD2 | TRBJ2-7 | TRBV11-1 | many | TGTGCCAGCAGCCGAGCGGGAGTCGAGCAGTACTTC | CASSRAGVEQYF
. | TRBJ1-5 | TRBV12-3/TRBV12-4 | many | TGTGCCAGCACCGACAGACGGAGTAGCAATCAGCCCCAGCATTTT | CASTDRRSSNQPQHF
TRBD1 | TRBJ1-1 | TRBV12-3/TRBV12-4 | few | TGTGCCAGCAGCGGTCCCCGGACAGGGAAGAACACTGAAGCTTTCTTT | CASSGPRTGKNTEAFF
. | TRBJ2-6 | TRBV2 | many | TGTGCCAGCAGTGGGGCGGCTGGGGCCAACGTCCTGACTTTC | CASSGAAGANVLTF
. | TRBJ2-6 | TRBV6-1 | few | TGTGCCAGCAGCTCCGGGCCCACCGCCGGGGCCAACGTCCTGACTTTC | CASSSGPTAGANVLTF
. | TRBJ1-6 | TRBV7-2 | . | TGTGCCAGCAGCTCCCGTGGACAGCTTAATTCACCCCTCCACTTT | CASSSRGQLNSPLHF
TRBD2 | TRBJ2-5 | TRBV7-2 | many | TGTGCCAGCAGGTATAGCGGGAGAAGAGAGACCCAGTACTTC | CASRYSGRRETQYF